A single sample is the source of the 26 T cell receptor beta chains below, sequenced in a study of shared clonotypes between healthy human individuals. Selected positively for CCR7 and CD45RO-negative, naive CD8 cells excluded terminally differentiated effector memory CD45RA+ cells. Data came from immunoSEQ multiplex PCR; TCRdb stores just in-frame clones and leaves some out. The data show some 2,100,000 clones, 85% to 95% seen once. Sequencing used naive CD8+ T cells from PBMCs. The receptors derive from a man aged 18 to 35 in good health. Some clones in this sample may be carry-over from other donors' samples.

V gene TRBV12-5 combines with J gene TRBJ1-1; TRBD1 aligns across 9 bases. CDR3 length equals 15 residues. Germline values: CDR1 LGHNT, CDR2 FRNRAP. Trimming removed 7 bases from V and 0 bases from J; junction bases left unmatched: 6. In DNA form, the CDR3 reads TGTGCTAGTGCTTGGACAGGGGAGGTGAACACTGAAGCTTTCTTT. Translated: CASAWTGEVNTEAFF. The whole variable domain, filled in from reference TRBV12-5 and TRBJ1-1, reads DARVTQTPRHKVTEMGQEVTMRCQPILGHNTVFWYRQTMMQGLELLAYFRNRAPLDDSGMPKDRFSAEMPDATLATLKIQPSEPRDSAVYFCASAWTGEVNTEAFFGQGTRLTVV.

The V call is TRBV11-3, the J call TRBJ2-5; 8 bases fit TRBD2. The end of the DNA is better explained by TRBJ2-7, so the J call may be wrong. Germline loops: CDR1 SGHNT, CDR2 YENEEA. The CDR3 has 14 amino acids. CDR3 bases: TGTGCCAGCAGCCCGCGGGGGGAGGACTACGAGCAGTACTTC. It encodes CASSPRGEDYEQYF.

The rearrangement joins TRBV7-9 to TRBJ2-7; D unresolved. V was pared by 5 bases and J by 2 bases, with 16 bases between. The CDR3 extends over 15 amino acids. Germline-derived CDR1 and CDR2 are SEHNR and FQNEAQ (reference sequence). The CDR3 protein is CASSHKALRTYEQYF. The CDR3 DNA sequence: TGTGCCAGCAGCCATAAGGCACTTAGGACCTACGAGCAGTACTTC.

The chain has TRBV15 and TRBJ2-7, with TRBD1 matching 10 bases. The V and J ends lost 5 bases and 6 bases, in that order; junction bases with no gene match: 4. The CDR3 consists of 13 residues. The germline V gene encodes CDR1 LNHNV and CDR2 YYDKDF (reference sequence). The chain's CDR3 is CATSEGQGGEQYF. The CDR3 DNA sequence: TGTGCCACCAGCGAAGGACAGGGGGGCGAGCAGTACTTC.

The chain employs TRBV11-2 and TRBJ2-7; TRBD2 matches 7 bases. Germline V gene sequence: CDR1 SGHAT, CDR2 FQNNGV. The CDR3 is 14 amino acids. The V and J ends lost 3 bases and 7 bases, in that order; junction bases with no gene match: 9. CDR3 in DNA: TGTGCCAGCAGCTTCCGCACGCGGGAGCGGGAGCAGTACTTC. This gives the protein CASSFRTREREQYF. Full variable domain (missing parts from reference TRBV11-2 and TRBJ2-7): EAGVAQSPRYKIIEKRQSVAFWCNPISGHATLYWYQQILGQGPKLLIQFQNNGVVDDSQLPKDRFSAERLKGVDSTLKIQPAKLEDSAVYLCASSFRTREREQYFGPGTRLTVT.

This clone was detected once. V and J are TRBV27 and TRBJ2-2; D ambiguous. V dropped 8 bases and J dropped 3 bases, with 16 bases sitting between them. The CDR3 sequence is 15 residues long. Germline V gives CDR1 MNHEY, CDR2 SMNVEV (reference sequence). CDR3 nucleotide sequence: TGTGCCAGCGGCCTACCTGGGTCGGACACCGGGGAGCTGTTTTTT. This encodes CASGLPGSDTGELFF.

This rearrangement joins TRBV19 to TRBJ1-5; D ambiguous. V lost 1 base and J lost 3, with 10 bases in between. Germline loops: CDR1 LNHDA, CDR2 SQIVND (reference sequence). This CDR3 has 15 residues. The CDR3 DNA follows: TGTGCCAGTAGTATAGGCGGGCCCCTCAATCAGCCCCAGCATTTT. Translated, it gives CASSIGGPLNQPQHF.

The chain has TRBV5-1 and TRBJ2-5; D gene unclear. The CDR3 runs to 13 residues. V lost 4 bases and J lost 4, with 11 bases in between. From germline, CDR1 is SGHRS and CDR2 YFSETQ. CDR3: CASSPRTGETQYF. DNA for the CDR3: TGCGCCAGCAGCCCGCGAACTGGAGAGACCCAGTACTTC. The whole variable domain, remainder taken from reference TRBV5-1 and TRBJ2-5, is KAGVTQTPRYLIKTRGQQVTLSCSPISGHRSVSWYQQTPGQGLQFLFEYFSETQRNKGNFPGRFSGRQFSNSRSEMNVSTLELGDSALYLCASSPRTGETQYFGPGTRLLVL.

This sequence joins TRBV27 and TRBJ1-1, with D hard to call. Germline CDR1 reads MNHEY; CDR2 reads SMNVEV (reference sequence). Between the trimmed V and J ends, which lost 4 bases and 5 bases, there was a span of 14 bases. This CDR3 comprises 14 residues. CDR3 nucleotide sequence: TGTGCCAGCAGTTCGGCCGGGCCCGGGACTGAAGCTTTCTTT. The encoded protein is CASSSAGPGTEAFF.

The chain carries TRBV9 and TRBJ2-7, with 7 bases lining up with TRBD1. Germline loops: CDR1 SGDLS, CDR2 YYNGEE. The trim removed 2 bases at V and 0 bases at J, leaving 5 bases unmatched. The CDR3 totals 15 residues. Here the CDR3 DNA reads TGTGCCAGCAGCGTCGGACAGGAGAGCTCCTACGAGCAGTACTTC. This sequence encodes CASSVGQESSYEQYF.

The V call is TRBV11-2, the J call TRBJ2-3; 10 bases align to TRBD1. Per germline, CDR1 SGHAT and CDR2 FQNNGV. Losses at the gene ends were 4 bases for V and 3 bases for J; bases not matched to a gene: 16. This CDR3 is built from 19 residues. CDR3: CASSSYPRTGGIETDTQYF. CDR3 DNA sequence: TGTGCCAGCAGCTCATATCCGCGGACAGGGGGGATAGAAACAGATACGCAGTATTTT.

The chain links TRBV28 to TRBJ2-3, with 12 bases aligning to TRBD2. The CDR3 is made up of 19 amino acids. Trimming removed 2 bases from V and 0 bases from J; junction bases left unmatched: 9. The germline V gene has CDR1 MDHEN and CDR2 SYDVKM. Here the CDR3 reads CASSLPYRTSGKSTDTQYF. DNA for the CDR3: TGTGCCAGCAGTTTACCTTACCGGACTAGCGGGAAAAGCACAGATACGCAGTATTTT.

The V and J genes are TRBV5-6 and TRBJ1-6, with D possibly TRBD1 on 5 matching bases. V lost 1 base and J lost 6, with 8 bases in between. Germline V lookup: CDR1 SGHDT, CDR2 YYEEEE. The CDR3 runs 14 residues. CDR3 in amino acids: CASSLSGSNSPLHF. The CDR3 nucleotides read TGTGCCAGCAGCTTGTCAGGGTCTAATTCACCCCTCCACTTT.

The rearrangement links TRBV7-9 to TRBJ2-7, with 11 bases that match TRBD1. V dropped 3 bases and J dropped 0; count of bases not matched to a gene: 4. This CDR3 has 16 residues. Germline values: CDR1 SEHNR, CDR2 FQNEAQ (reference sequence). The CDR3 region is CASSFTGTGGSYEQYF. CDR3 DNA sequence: TGTGCCAGCAGCTTTACCGGGACAGGGGGCTCCTACGAGCAGTACTTC.

This sequence joins TRBV6-5 and TRBJ2-7, with D uncertain. This CDR3 is 13 amino acids long. The V end lost 6 bases, the J end lost 3 bases, and 12 bases lay between the germline ends. Germline-derived CDR1 and CDR2 are MNHEY and SVGAGI. CDR3 in DNA: TGTGCCAGCAGATCCGGACCCTTCTACGAGCAGTACTTC. Translating it yields CASRSGPFYEQYF.

This clone was recorded once. J is TRBJ2-5 and V is TRBV11-2, with D perhaps matching TRBD1 (6 bases). V lost 5 bases and J lost 2, with 12 bases in between. The CDR3 runs to 14 residues. Germline V CDR1 and CDR2: SGHAT, FQNNGV. Here the CDR3 reads CASSPRGFQETQYF. CDR3 DNA: TGTGCCAGCAGCCCCAGGGGTTTTCAAGAGACCCAGTACTTC.

The genes are TRBV28 and TRBJ2-2; D might be TRBD2 (5 bases). Germline loops: CDR1 MDHEN, CDR2 SYDVKM. Trimming took 1 base from V and 5 from J, leaving 11 bases between them. This CDR3 has 15 residues. The CDR3 here is CASSLSSSVTGELFF. The CDR3, as DNA: TGTGCCAGCAGTTTATCTAGCTCGGTAACCGGGGAGCTGTTTTTT.

V gene TRBV28 combines with J gene TRBJ2-7, with D uncertain. The CDR3 covers 13 residues. Trimming removed 2 bases from V and 3 bases from J, with 8 bases in between. The germline gives CDR1 MDHEN, CDR2 SYDVKM. CDR3 DNA sequence: TGTGCCAGCAGTTTACATACACGCTACGAGCAGTACTTC. Translated, it gives CASSLHTRYEQYF.

The genes are TRBV2 and TRBJ2-2; 8 nucleotides align to TRBD2. V was pared by 1 base and J by 1 base, with 11 bases of the junction left unmatched. The CDR3 extends over 19 amino acids. Germline V gene lookup returns CDR1 SNHLY and CDR2 FYNNEI. CDR3 DNA: TGTGCCAGCAGTGAAGATACCCGGACTAGCAAGATGAACACCGGGGAGCTGTTTTTT. Encoded protein: CASSEDTRTSKMNTGELFF.

On this clone itself: Other DNA variants within this sample encode the same CDR3. The chain employs TRBV27 and TRBJ2-7, with TRBD2 matching over 7 bases. V dropped 2 bases and J dropped 2; count of bases not matched to a gene: 3. This CDR3 has 14 residues. Germline V gene lookup returns CDR1 MNHEY and CDR2 SMNVEV (reference sequence). CDR3 sequence (DNA): TGTGCCAGCAGTTTAGGCGGGGGAGCCTACGAGCAGTACTTC. Translation: CASSLGGGAYEQYF.

V and J are TRBV7-9 and TRBJ2-1; D is perhaps TRBD2 (5 bases). The CDR3 loop spans 16 amino acids. Between the trimmed V and J ends, which lost 4 bases and 0 bases, there was a span of 13 bases. Germline values: CDR1 SEHNR, CDR2 FQNEAQ (reference sequence). The CDR3 is CASSSMEDPSYNEQFF. The CDR3 DNA follows: TGTGCCAGCAGCTCTATGGAGGACCCCTCCTACAATGAGCAGTTCTTC. The full variable domain, rest sourced from reference TRBV7-9 and TRBJ2-1, is DTGVSQNPRHKITKRGQNVTFRCDPISEHNRLYWYRQTLGQGPEFLTYFQNEAQLEKSRLLSDRFSAERPKGSFSTLEIQRTEQGDSAMYLCASSSMEDPSYNEQFFGPGTRLTVL.

The CDR3 loop is CASSFPPGLGYEQYF. DNA for the CDR3: TGTGCCAGCAGTTTCCCTCCCGGATTAGGCTACGAGCAGTACTTC. The chain has TRBV28 and TRBJ2-7; D call uncertain. The germline V gene encodes CDR1 MDHEN and CDR2 SYDVKM. This CDR3 contains 15 residues. Trimming took off 3 bases at V and 3 bases at J, with 15 bases between the two ends.

V usage is TRBV18 and J usage is TRBJ1-2; tentatively, D is TRBD1 (5 bases). Germline CDR1 KGHSH, CDR2 LQKENI. CDR3 size: 19 residues. Trimming stripped 6 bases from V and 6 bases from J, with 32 bases between. CDR3 nucleotide sequence: TGTGCCAGCTCCCCCAATCTACCCTTGCAGGGTCTTCTTGCGAATGGCTACACCTTC. Amino acid sequence: CASSPNLPLQGLLANGYTF.

The rearrangement links TRBV9 to TRBJ2-2; D is perhaps TRBD1 (6 bases). Per the germline V gene, CDR1 is SGDLS and CDR2 is YYNGEE. V was trimmed by 1 base and J by 0 bases, leaving 10 bases between them. The CDR3 is 16 residues long. The CDR3 sequence: CASSVHRDANTGELFF. The DNA of the CDR3 is TGTGCCAGCAGCGTACACAGGGACGCGAACACCGGGGAGCTGTTTTTT.

J is TRBJ2-7 and V is TRBV27; 7 bases are a match to TRBD2. Germline V gives CDR1 MNHEY, CDR2 SMNVEV (reference sequence). This CDR3 spans 16 amino acids. V dropped 5 bases and J dropped 3; count of bases not matched to a gene: 13. The CDR3 DNA reads TGTGCCAGCAGTCCTTCTAGCGGACAAACCCTCTACGAGCAGTACTTC. Translation: CASSPSSGQTLYEQYF.

J is TRBJ2-1 and V is TRBV5-6, with 8 bases that match TRBD2. This CDR3 contains 15 residues. Germline values: CDR1 SGHDT, CDR2 YYEEEE. The V gene end was trimmed by 4 bases and the J gene end by 4 bases; junction bases not matched to a gene: 7. CDR3 DNA sequence: TGTGCCAGCAGCGAGAGCGGGAGTTGGTACAATGAGCAGTTCTTC. Translating it yields CASSESGSWYNEQFF.